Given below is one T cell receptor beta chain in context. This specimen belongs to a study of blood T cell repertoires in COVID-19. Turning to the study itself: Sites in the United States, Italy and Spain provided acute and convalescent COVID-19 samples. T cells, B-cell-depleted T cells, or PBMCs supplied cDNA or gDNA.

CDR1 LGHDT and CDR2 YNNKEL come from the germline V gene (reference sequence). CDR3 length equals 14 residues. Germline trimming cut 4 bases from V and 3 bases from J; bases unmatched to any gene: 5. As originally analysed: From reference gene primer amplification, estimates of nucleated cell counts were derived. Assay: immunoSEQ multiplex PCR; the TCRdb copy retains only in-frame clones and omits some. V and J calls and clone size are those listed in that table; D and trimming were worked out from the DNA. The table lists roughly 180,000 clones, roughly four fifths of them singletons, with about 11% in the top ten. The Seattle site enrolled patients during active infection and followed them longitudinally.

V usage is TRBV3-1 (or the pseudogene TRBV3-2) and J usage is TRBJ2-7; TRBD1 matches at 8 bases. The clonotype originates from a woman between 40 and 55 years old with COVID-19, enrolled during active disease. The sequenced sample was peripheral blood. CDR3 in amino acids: CASSPGQGIYEQYF. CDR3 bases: TGTGCCAGCAGCCCCGGACAGGGAATCTACGAGCAGTACTTC.